Listed here is a single T cell receptor beta chain. This clone's antigen is unknown. No base quality information exists; no much larger clone differs at one position. The roughly 39 donors, aged about 6 to 95 years, were systemically healthy Caucasian individuals from Russia. Approximately 9 milliliters of peripheral blood were collected from each donor into EDTA-treated Vacutainer tubes. Ficoll-Paque density-gradient centrifugation was used to isolate PBMCs, with at least 6.5 million per sample. Total RNA, at least 6 micrograms per sample, was extracted from PBMCs with Trizol reagent. For every donor, flow cytometry on a PBMC aliquot measured the percentage of naive CD45RAhigh/CD27high T cells. This entry belongs to a study of blood T cells in healthy people across ages (dated by TCRdb to between 2014 and 2017). Study-level background: Template switching captured roughly one uniquely barcoded TCR beta cDNA molecule per two T cells in model experiments. The study measured age-related changes in TCR beta repertoire diversity using deep sequencing normalized with unique cDNA molecular identifiers. The donors were divided into four age groups: young (average approximately 17 years), middle-aged (under 40), aged (around 59) and long-lived (82). Using the same blood draw, the study looked at two additional independent replicas of 1 million unique cDNA reads for two donors, one aged 18 to 30 and the other aged 80 or older.

Looking up the germline V gene yields CDR1 SGHVS and CDR2 FNYEAQ. From the cysteine through the phenylalanine, the CDR3 covers 14 amino acids. Only the CDR3 portion is preserved as DNA: 42 bases, with reading frame beginning at the first base. What the work shows at the level of the full study, not this receptor alone: Estimates of total diversity based on one million sequenced T cells were regarded as lower bounds and as underestimates. Observed TCR beta diversity per million T cells fell roughly linearly with age, and a significant reduction was already apparent by age approximately 41. Compared with the aged group, the long-lived group had more naive CD4+ T cells, fewer expanded clones and increased TCR diversity, suggesting age selection. The percentage of naive T cells measured by flow cytometry correlated strongly with observed TCR beta diversity. Conclusive comparison of naive and antigen-experienced compartments was prevented by the profiling of bulk unsorted PBMCs. The CMV infection status of donors was not known, potentially confounding age-related changes in expanded clonotypes.

Libraries were constructed by 5' RACE. Reads for this sample came from an Illumina HiSeq 2500. The second PCR ran for about 7 to 11 cycles and used a J-beta primer mix along with a sample-barcoded 5' primer. A unique molecular identifier was introduced onto each TCR beta cDNA molecule by a template-switch 5' adaptor carrying 12 random nucleotides. Each sample yielded at least 2.5 million CDR3-containing paired-end reads. First-strand cDNA synthesis was performed from all RNA using the Mint cDNA synthesis kit, with priming by a TRBC-specific oligonucleotide. Following uracil-DNA glycosylase treatment, all cDNA underwent a first 18-cycle PCR with the universal primers M1SS and BC2_uni_R. Under the source paper's analysis protocol: Normalization of each sample was performed by random selection of 1 million high-quality reads, each carrying a distinct molecular identifier. Reads with shared molecular identifiers were discarded instead of being binned into consensus sequences. MiTCR, run with a Q25 quality threshold and the strictest error-elimination algorithm, handled CDR3 identification, clonotype clustering and error correction. Lower-bound total TCR beta diversity was estimated with a nonparametric unseen species model using Euler transformation. Starting from the raw public reads, TCRdb applied fastp trimming at Q25, assembled clones with MiXCR and retained in-frame beta chains. All rows with the same CDR3 protein become a single entry with the most common DNA and genes. Clone size and V and J calls follow TCRdb, not the original study. This sample has some 760,000 distinct CDR3 sequences in its table, and 25% of those were observed once. Of the sample, under 10% is held by the ten largest clones.

The sample was also reused in another study, on T cells of mothers and their children. The second paper states: The donors were nine systemically healthy Caucasian individuals, made up of three mothers and their six children. cDNA synthesis consumed the entire amount of extracted RNA, loaded at 1.5 ug RNA in each 15 ul reaction. In the second PCR, sample barcodes and 2-4 random nucleotides were introduced via the M1S primer. Each mother yielded over 9 million TCR beta CDR3 reads and each child a few million reads. Thymic selection shapes the output of TCR recombination in a similar way in related and unrelated pairs, and inherited differences have a minor effect. Normalized repertoire overlap was always slightly but never significantly higher in related than unrelated mother-child pairs. No persistent microchimeric T cell clones were detected, at a sensitivity of 90 to 100 clones per million clonotypes. The study used deep NGS to compare TCR beta repertoires of mothers and children, seeking features distinguishing related mother-child pairs from unrelated individuals. Mothers averaged roughly 40 +/- 4 years of age and children averaged about 10 +/- 4 years. After adapters were ligated using NEBNext reagents, the libraries underwent 100+100 nt paired-end sequencing on an Illumina HiSeq 2000. To prevent cross-contamination, the mother and child libraries were prepared one month apart and sequenced in separate runs. For each donor, between roughly 450,000 and 2,200,000 distinct TCR beta clonotypes were identified. Naive TCR beta clonotypes were estimated from low-frequency clonotypes matched to each donor's FACS-determined naive share, without sorting.

The sequence derives from a boy aged 5 to 17 in good health. The rearrangement joined TRBV7-6 to TRBJ2-5, with a tentative D gene TRBD2 over 5 matching bases. The J call is uncertain, as TRBJ2-7 better fits the DNA end. Sequencing was carried out using blood. The CDR3 protein is CASSLDQRYYEQYF. The sequence in DNA is TGTGCCAGCAGCTTAGATCAGCGGTACTACGAGCAGTACTTC.